The 17 T cell receptor beta chains listed next were all sequenced from one sample in a study of radiotherapy plus CTLA-4 blockade in lung cancer. Sequencing used immunoSEQ multiplex PCR; TCRdb keeps in-frame clones, though not all of them. In the table there are 80,000 to 100,000 clones, 80% to 90% of which are singletons. The sample consisted of peripheral blood, taken from a patient treated with radiotherapy plus ipilimumab. The source of these receptors is a human donor with non-small cell lung cancer that progressed on radiotherapy plus ipilimumab.

The chain combines TRBV10-3 with TRBJ1-5; D is possibly TRBD1 (6 bases). With 2 bases removed from V and 4 bases from J, the gap between germline ends came to 12 bases. Germline lookup yields CDR1 ENHRY and CDR2 SYGVKD. The CDR3 totals 15 residues. This CDR3 is CAISEGTTRNQPQHF. The CDR3 DNA follows: TGTGCCATCAGTGAGGGGACAACGAGGAATCAGCCCCAGCATTTT.

The chain carries TRBV29-1 and TRBJ2-3, with D perhaps TRBD2 (6 bases). This CDR3 spans 12 amino acids. Germline lookup yields CDR1 SQVTM and CDR2 ANQGSEA. The germline V and J ends were trimmed by 5 bases and 6 bases, with 12 bases remaining between them. As DNA, the CDR3 is TGCAGCGTTTATAGCGGAGGGGATACGCAGTATTTT. Protein sequence: CSVYSGGDTQYF.

The gene calls are TRBV15 and TRBJ2-3; D call uncertain. V was trimmed by 4 bases and J by 0 bases, leaving 11 bases between them. CDR1 is LNHNV and CDR2 is YYDKDF in the germline V gene (reference sequence). CDR3 length equals 15 residues. CDR3 DNA: TGTGCCACCAGCAAAATAACAGCGAGCACAGATACGCAGTATTTT. This translates into CATSKITASTDTQYF.

Only one count was recorded for this clone. V and J are TRBV9 and TRBJ2-1, with TRBD2 matching 12 bases. CDR1 and CDR2 from the germline V gene are SGDLS and YYNGEE. The CDR3 is made up of 14 amino acids. The V and J ends lost 0 bases and 9 bases, in that order; junction bases with no gene match: 1. In DNA form, the CDR3 reads TGTGCCAGCAGCGTAGGACTAGCGGGAGCTGAGCAGTTCTTC. Protein sequence: CASSVGLAGAEQFF.

J is TRBJ2-5 and V is TRBV18; tentative D call: TRBD2 (6 bases). The CDR3 is 15 amino acids. The V end was cut by 6 bases, the J end by 1 base, with 15 bases between. Germline CDR1 KGHSH, CDR2 LQKENI. The CDR3 DNA sequence: TGTGCCAGCTCTCCCTTGGGACTCTCCCAAGAGACCCAGTACTTC. It is translated as CASSPLGLSQETQYF.

The chain recombines TRBV7-2 with TRBJ2-7; TRBD2 matches at 7 bases. This CDR3 is 17 amino acids long. Trimming at V came to 5 bases and at J to 3 bases, leaving 16 bases not matched to a gene. Germline CDR1 reads SGHTA; CDR2 reads FQGNSA. The CDR3 loop is CASSPSTISGIHYEQYF. The CDR3, as DNA: TGTGCCAGCAGCCCCAGCACAATCAGCGGGATTCACTACGAGCAGTACTTC.

About this clone: Other DNA sequences within the sample encode an identical CDR3. The chain joins TRBV7-2 to TRBJ2-5; no clear D. CDR1 is SGHTA, CDR2 FQGNSA, per germline. V was clipped by 5 bases and J by 4 bases, with 8 bases between them. This CDR3 contains 12 residues. CDR3 in DNA: TGTGCCAGCAGCCAGACAAGAGAGACCCAGTACTTC. Translated, it gives CASSQTRETQYF.

The V and J genes are TRBV16 and TRBJ2-3, with D possibly TRBD2 on 6 matching bases. V lost 4 bases and J 2 bases, leaving 10 bases between the germline ends. Germline V gene lookup returns CDR1 KGHSY and CDR2 FQNENV. The CDR3 extends over 14 amino acids. Here the CDR3 reads CASSLADPTDTQYF. The CDR3 DNA reads as TGTGCCAGCAGCCTAGCGGATCCCACAGATACGCAGTATTTT.

There are a few counts of this clone. CDR3 DNA: TGTGCCAGCACTCGAAGGGGAGATACGCAGTATTTT. Protein: CASTRRGDTQYF. The rearrangement uses TRBV2 and TRBJ2-3; tentatively, D is TRBD1 (5 bases). The CDR3 consists of 12 residues. The V end was cut by 7 bases, the J end by 5 bases, with 10 bases between. CDR1 and CDR2 (germline): SNHLY, FYNNEI. Full variable domain (remainder filled in from reference TRBV2 and TRBJ2-3): EPEVTQTPSHQVTQMGQEVILRCVPISNHLYFYWYRQILGQKVEFLVSFYNNEISEKSEIFDDQFSVERPDGSNFTLKIRSTKLEDSAMYFCASTRRGDTQYFGPGTRLTVL.

This chain connects TRBV6-1 to TRBJ2-7; perhaps TRBD2 as D (5 bases). The CDR3 has 12 residues. CDR1 and CDR2 (germline): MNHNS, SASEGT. Trimming removed 6 bases at V and 3 bases at J, with 9 bases between. The CDR3 here is CASRLRDYEQYF. CDR3 in DNA: TGTGCCAGCAGGCTCCGGGACTACGAGCAGTACTTC.

Only one count was recorded for this clone. The rearrangement uses TRBV7-3 and TRBJ2-7; 9 nucleotides agree with TRBD1. The CDR3 spans 15 residues. Trimming at V came to 2 bases and at J to 3 bases, leaving 5 bases not matched to a gene. The V gene's germline CDR1 is SGHTA and CDR2 FQGTGA. DNA of the CDR3: TGTGCCAGCAGCTTAGGGGGACAGGGTGACTACGAGCAGTACTTC. It translates to CASSLGGQGDYEQYF.

The rearrangement uses TRBV29-1 and TRBJ2-5; 9 bases are a match to TRBD1. Trimming removed 8 bases from V and 5 bases from J; junction bases left unmatched: 9. Per the germline V gene, CDR1 is SQVTM and CDR2 is ANQGSEA. This CDR3 spans 13 amino acids. This CDR3 reads CSSLDRGWETQYF. CDR3 in DNA: TGCAGCTCTCTTGACAGGGGGTGGGAGACCCAGTACTTC.

The chain couples TRBV11-3 to TRBJ2-7, with 7 bases identical to TRBD1. Germline V gene sequence: CDR1 SGHNT, CDR2 YENEEA. V shed 4 bases and J 13 bases; nucleotides not matched to a gene: 10. This CDR3 is 12 amino acids long. CDR3 residues: CASSSSGQALYF. CDR3 bases: TGTGCCAGCAGCTCTTCCGGACAGGCACTTTACTTC.

V is TRBV5-1 and J is TRBJ1-1; 8 nucleotides align to TRBD1. V lost 4 bases to trimming and J lost 4 bases; unmatched junction nucleotides: 6. Germline CDR1 and CDR2: SGHRS and YFSETQ. The CDR3 consists of 14 residues. CDR3 residues: CASSPQGAPTEAFF. The CDR3 coding sequence is TGCGCCAGCAGCCCCCAGGGGGCCCCCACTGAAGCTTTCTTT. Complete variable domain (other parts from reference TRBV5-1 and TRBJ1-1): KAGVTQTPRYLIKTRGQQVTLSCSPISGHRSVSWYQQTPGQGLQFLFEYFSETQRNKGNFPGRFSGRQFSNSRSEMNVSTLELGDSALYLCASSPQGAPTEAFFGQGTRLTVV.

The CDR3 nucleotides are TGTGCCAGCAGCTTAGTAGTATCCTACGAGCAGTACTTC. Its translation: CASSLVVSYEQYF. The chain links TRBV7-9 to TRBJ2-7; D ambiguous. Per germline, CDR1 SEHNR and CDR2 FQNEAQ (reference sequence). The V and J ends lost 1 base and 1 base respectively, with 5 bases between them. The CDR3 covers 13 residues.

This clone was detected only a few times. This chain links TRBV11-2 with TRBJ2-5; TRBD1 aligns across 9 bases. Germline CDR1 reads SGHAT; CDR2 reads FQNNGV. J gave up 5 bases and V 3 bases, and 4 bases lay outside the gene matches. CDR3 length equals 14 residues. The CDR3 coding sequence is TGTGCCAGCAGCTTGACAGGGGGATCGGAGACCCAGTACTTC. Translating it yields CASSLTGGSETQYF.

The chain has TRBV27 and TRBJ1-1; D is undetermined. Germline lookup yields CDR1 MNHEY and CDR2 SMNVEV (reference sequence). The CDR3 has 15 residues. V was clipped by 1 base and J by 1 base, with 10 bases between them. In DNA, the CDR3 is TGTGCCAGCAGTTTATACGGCAGACCGAACACTGAAGCTTTCTTT. Its protein product is CASSLYGRPNTEAFF.